The 19 T cell receptor beta chains below were found in one sample sequenced in a study of blood T cell repertoires in COVID-19. The method was immunoSEQ multiplex PCR; TCRdb's version includes in-frame clones alone and lacks a portion of them. Here the sample spans 200,000 to 250,000 clones, 80% to 90% being singletons. Source material: peripheral blood. These receptors all stem from a man younger than 45 with COVID-19, enrolled during active disease.

V gene TRBV11-2 combines with J gene TRBJ2-7; D not resolved. V lost 6 bases to trimming and J lost 1 base, with 7 bases between them. CDR1 and CDR2 from the germline V gene are SGHAT and FQNNGV. This CDR3 has 12 amino acids. The CDR3 DNA is TGTGCCAGCAGAGGCAGGTCCTACGAGCAGTACTTC. Encoded protein: CASRGRSYEQYF.

The J gene is TRBJ2-2, the V gene TRBV28; 7 bases match TRBD1. V lost 1 base to trimming and J lost 6 bases; unmatched junction nucleotides: 5. The germline V gene encodes CDR1 MDHEN and CDR2 SYDVKM. The CDR3 length is 15 residues. CDR3 bases: TGTGCCAGCAGTTTATTAGACAGGGACGCCGGGGAGCTGTTTTTT. Its translation is CASSLLDRDAGELFF.

Only one count was recorded for this clone. V and J are TRBV11-3 and TRBJ2-3, with 10 bases fitting TRBD1. CDR3 length: 17 amino acids. The junction had 10 bases not matched to a gene; V was cut back by 3 bases and J by 4 bases. The germline CDR1 and CDR2 sequences are SGHNT and YENEEA. DNA for the CDR3: TGTGCCAGCAGCTTGGAGGCCGGGACAGGGGATCCAGATACGCAGTATTTT. Protein product: CASSLEAGTGDPDTQYF.

CDR3 in amino acids: CASSLTGANGYTF. The CDR3 DNA sequence: TGTGCCAGCAGCTTGACAGGGGCCAATGGCTACACCTTC. The genes are TRBV5-5 and TRBJ1-2, with TRBD1 identical over 7 bases. Trimming cost V 1 base and J 6 bases; bases outside gene matches: 3. In germline, CDR1 is SGHKS, CDR2 YYEKEE (reference sequence). CDR3 size: 13 residues.

The J gene is TRBJ1-2, the V gene TRBV19; possibly TRBD1 for D (5 bases). CDR1 LNHDA and CDR2 SQIVND come from the germline V gene (reference sequence). V lost 3 bases and J lost 6, with 14 bases in between. The CDR3 covers 14 residues. The CDR3 is CASSIQSSGNGYTF. The DNA of the CDR3 is TGTGCCAGTAGTATTCAATCTTCAGGGAATGGCTACACCTTC.

The chain employs TRBV20-1 and TRBJ2-7; weak D call: TRBD2 (6 bases). V was trimmed by 2 bases and J by 6 bases, leaving 8 bases between them. Germline CDR1 DFQATT, CDR2 SNEGSKA (reference sequence). This CDR3 comprises 11 residues. The CDR3 loop reads CSARQGLEQYF. The CDR3 coding sequence is TGCAGTGCTAGACAGGGACTCGAGCAGTACTTC.

This chain connects TRBV15 to TRBJ1-5; tentatively, D is TRBD1 (5 bases). The CDR3 contains 17 residues. Germline CDR1 and CDR2: LNHNV and YYDKDF (reference sequence). The V end lost 3 bases, the J end lost 2 bases, and 17 bases lay between the germline ends. The CDR3 coding sequence is TGTGCCACCAGCAGCCAGGCGGGGGGAGGGGGCAATCAGCCCCAGCATTTT. It codes for CATSSQAGGGGNQPQHF.

The chain employs TRBV12-3 or TRBV12-4 and TRBJ1-4; D not certain. V dropped 9 bases and J dropped 3 bases, with 11 bases sitting between them. The CDR3 consists of 13 residues. The CDR3 here is CASLADANEKLFF. The CDR3 nucleotides read TGTGCCAGTCTAGCGGATGCTAATGAAAAACTGTTTTTT.

Comments on this clone: Given a much more abundant clone one base away, this may be a read error. The same CDR3 also results from other DNA sequences found in this sample. The chain links TRBV5-5 to TRBJ1-2, with 7 bases identical to TRBD1. Germline V gene lookup returns CDR1 SGHKS and CDR2 YYEKEE (reference sequence). Trimming at V came to 0 bases and at J to 1 base, leaving 0 bases not matched to a gene. The CDR3 contains 14 residues. CDR3 sequence reads: CASSLGQGNYGYTF. Written as DNA, the CDR3 is TGTGCCAGCAGCTTGGGACAGGGTAACTATGGCTACACCTTC. Full variable domain (rest looked up from reference TRBV5-5 and TRBJ1-2): DAGVTQSPTHLIKTRGQQVTLRCSPISGHKSVSWYQQVLGQGPQFIFQYYEKEERGRGNFPDRFSARQFPNYSSELNVNALLLGDSALYLCASSLGQGNYGYTFGSGTRLTVV.

The chain carries TRBV7-2 and TRBJ1-2, with a possible D match to TRBD1 (5 bases). There are 15 residues in the CDR3. CDR1 and CDR2 from the germline V gene are SGHTA and FQGNSA. Trimming shortened V by 4 bases and J by 2 bases, and 14 bases separated the two germline ends. The CDR3 DNA reads TGTGCCAGCAGCTCCAGGATTAGGGGAAACTATGGCTACACCTTC. Its protein is CASSSRIRGNYGYTF.

The J gene is TRBJ2-1, the V gene TRBV6-4, with 9 bases lining up with TRBD2. The germline CDR1 and CDR2 sequences are MRHNA and SNTAGT. V was clipped by 0 bases and J by 5 bases; unmatched bases: 2. The CDR3 sequence is 15 residues long. CDR3 sequence: CASSDSAGGHNEQFF. For the CDR3, the DNA is TGTGCCAGCAGTGACTCAGCGGGAGGACACAATGAGCAGTTCTTC.

The V call is TRBV5-4, the J call TRBJ2-7; tentative D call: TRBD1 (6 bases). Germline assignment: CDR1 SGHNT and CDR2 YYREEE (reference sequence). V was cut by 1 base and J by 0 bases, with 11 bases left in between. The CDR3 extends over 15 amino acids. CDR3 residues: CASSLYRAHSYEQYF. The CDR3 nucleotides are TGTGCCAGCAGCTTGTACAGGGCCCACTCCTACGAGCAGTACTTC.

The J gene is TRBJ1-2, the V gene TRBV18; a possible D gene is TRBD1 (5 bases). The CDR3 length is 15 residues. Germline V lookup: CDR1 KGHSH, CDR2 LQKENI. V was trimmed by 1 base and J by 7 bases, leaving 16 bases between them. The CDR3, as DNA: TGTGCCAGCTCACCACAAAATGCCGACAGTTCTGGCTACACCTTC. As protein: CASSPQNADSSGYTF.

The rearrangement joins TRBV25-1 to TRBJ1-1; D gene uncertain. This CDR3 is 13 amino acids long. V was pared by 3 bases and J by 1 base, with 6 bases between. The germline V gene encodes CDR1 MGHDK and CDR2 SYGVNS. The CDR3 region has the DNA TGTGCCAGCAGTGAGCAGTCGAACACTGAAGCTTTCTTT. This codes for CASSEQSNTEAFF. The whole variable domain, remainder taken from reference TRBV25-1 and TRBJ1-1, is EADIYQTPRYLVIGTGKKITLECSQTMGHDKMYWYQQDPGMELHLIHYSYGVNSTEKGDLSSESTVSRIRTEHFPLTLESARPSHTSQYLCASSEQSNTEAFFGQGTRLTVV.

This clone has a single count. The rearrangement joins TRBV6-6 to TRBJ1-4, with 8 positions matching TRBD1. The junction had 4 bases not matched to a gene; V was cut back by 5 bases and J by 5 bases. The CDR3 has 14 residues. Germline V lookup: CDR1 MNHNY, CDR2 SVGAGI (reference sequence). This chain's CDR3 is CASSTRTGNEKLFF. CDR3 DNA: TGTGCCAGCAGTACGAGGACAGGGAATGAAAAACTGTTTTTT.

Concerning this clone: Within the sample, other DNA sequences also encode this same CDR3. The V gene is TRBV5-4, the J gene TRBJ2-3, with 8 bases identical to TRBD2. The length of the CDR3 is 15 residues. Trimming at V came to 1 base and at J to 6 bases, leaving 7 bases not matched to a gene. CDR1 is SGHNT, CDR2 YYREEE, per germline (reference sequence). The CDR3 sequence: CASSLYSGSSDTQYF. The DNA of the CDR3 is TGTGCCAGCAGCTTGTACAGCGGGAGTTCTGATACGCAGTATTTT.

J is TRBJ2-7 and V is TRBV30, with 10 bases lining up with TRBD2. Unmatched junction bases numbered 4, after V lost 2 bases and J lost 0 bases. Per the germline V gene, CDR1 is GTSNPN and CDR2 is SVGIG (reference sequence). This CDR3 contains 15 residues. DNA of the CDR3: TGTGCCTGGAGTTTCGGACTAGCGGACTCCTACGAGCAGTACTTC. The encoded protein is CAWSFGLADSYEQYF.

This chain connects TRBV25-1 to TRBJ1-4, with D possibly TRBD1 on 6 matching bases. CDR1 is MGHDK, CDR2 SYGVNS, per germline. The CDR3 runs 15 residues. Trimming removed 0 bases from V and 3 bases from J, with 8 bases in between. The CDR3 loop is CASSEYTGPNEKLFF. CDR3 nucleotide sequence: TGTGCCAGCAGTGAATATACAGGGCCTAATGAAAAACTGTTTTTT.

The V call is TRBV7-9, the J call TRBJ1-2, with TRBD1 identical over 8 bases. The CDR3 covers 16 residues. Germline assignment: CDR1 SEHNR and CDR2 FQNEAQ (reference sequence). The V and J ends lost 5 bases and 2 bases, in that order; junction bases with no gene match: 10. CDR3 DNA: TGTGCCAGCAGCCTGGGGGGCCAGGGGGCAAACTATGGCTACACCTTC. It specifies CASSLGGQGANYGYTF.